The next 32 T cell receptor beta chains were all read from a single sample in a study of T cells in Graves' hyperthyroidism and ophthalmopathy. The investigators amplified TCR beta CDR3 regions from RNA transcripts. HTBI primers drove first-round RT-PCR of the TCR CDR3. A single record per CDR3 protein comes from TCRdb applying MiXCR to the multiplex PCR reads. The sample holds 550,000 to 650,000 distinct CDR3 sequences; around 13% are singletons and the top ten take less than 6%. The specimen was blood. The receptors derive from a woman in her thirties with Graves' hyperthyroidism that later progressed to Graves' ophthalmopathy.

This clonotype was detected many times. CDR3 nucleotides: TGTGCCAGCAGTGACGAGGTCCGAGAGACCCAGTACTTC. It is translated as CASSDEVRETQYF. The chain carries TRBV2 and TRBJ2-5; D gene unclear. Trimming took 3 bases from V and 4 from J, leaving 9 bases between them. Germline CDR1 is SNHLY and CDR2 is FYNNEI. The CDR3 has 13 amino acids.

The chain couples TRBV9 to TRBJ2-1; D is perhaps TRBD2 (6 bases). V lost 0 bases to trimming and J lost 5 bases, with 6 bases between them. Germline loops: CDR1 SGDLS, CDR2 YYNGEE. This CDR3 is built from 13 residues. The CDR3 coding sequence is TGTGCCAGCAGCGTAGCGGGGGACAATGAGCAGTTCTTC. The encoded protein is CASSVAGDNEQFF.

This clonotype has at least ten counts. J is TRBJ1-3 and V is TRBV2; D not resolved. Trimming left V 1 base short and J 0 bases short, with 7 bases between. Germline V lookup: CDR1 SNHLY, CDR2 FYNNEI. The CDR3 runs 15 residues. CDR3 loop: CASSEDGSSGNTIYF. For the CDR3, the DNA is TGTGCCAGCAGTGAAGACGGAAGCTCTGGAAACACCATATATTTT.

This clonotype was detected ten times or more. This rearrangement joins TRBV7-8 to TRBJ1-4; the match to TRBD1 covers 8 bases. V lost 5 bases, J lost 0 bases, and 8 bases stayed unmatched. Germline assignment: CDR1 SGHVS and CDR2 FQNEAQ. The CDR3 has 17 amino acids. The CDR3 nucleotides read TGTGCCAGCAGCGCTGGGACAGGACTTACAACTAATGAAAAACTGTTTTTT. It yields the protein CASSAGTGLTTNEKLFF.

This chain links TRBV6-1 with TRBJ1-2; D is undetermined. CDR3 length equals 14 residues. The V end was cut by 6 bases, the J end by 5 bases, with 16 bases between. The germline CDR1 and CDR2 sequences are MNHNS and SASEGT. The CDR3 reads CASSPRMETYGYTF. The CDR3 DNA reads as TGTGCCAGCAGCCCGCGGATGGAAACATATGGCTACACCTTC.

This clonotype was seen a handful of times. The CDR3 bases are TGTGCCAGCATAGCGGGAGCCACCGGGGAGCTGTTTTTT. Its protein is CASIAGATGELFF. The gene calls are TRBV6-2 or TRBV6-3 and TRBJ2-2, with 9 nucleotides matching TRBD2. Germline V CDR1 and CDR2: MNHEY, SVGEGT. Losses at the gene ends were 7 bases for V and 4 bases for J; bases not matched to a gene: 1. CDR3 length equals 13 residues.

The J gene is TRBJ2-7, the V gene TRBV3-1, with D perhaps assigned TRBD1 or TRBD2 (6 bases each). V dropped 1 base and J dropped 3 bases, with 10 bases sitting between them. The germline V gene has CDR1 LGHDT and CDR2 YNNKEL (reference sequence). CDR3 length equals 14 residues. As DNA, the CDR3 is TGTGCCAGCAGCCAAGGGGGGGCTTTCTACGAGCAGTACTTC. It encodes CASSQGGAFYEQYF.

This clonotype showed up many times. The chain couples TRBV5-8 to TRBJ1-1; D gene unclear. The V gene lost 5 bases and the J gene lost 4 bases, with 15 bases spanning the gap. Germline V lookup: CDR1 SGHTS, CDR2 YDEGEE. This CDR3 region has 14 residues. The CDR3 loop reads CASSPSGGITEAFF. Here the CDR3 DNA reads TGTGCCAGCAGTCCTTCGGGTGGGATCACTGAAGCTTTCTTT.

This clonotype was seen repeatedly, ten times or more. The rearrangement uses TRBV12-3 or TRBV12-4 and TRBJ1-1; the D is unclear. The V end was cut by 4 bases, the J end by 3 bases, with 6 bases between. CDR3 size: 12 residues. The chain's CDR3 is CASSSSHTEAFF. DNA of the CDR3: TGTGCCAGCAGTTCCAGTCACACTGAAGCTTTCTTT.

The table lists this clonotype with a few counts. This sequence joins TRBV28 and TRBJ2-2; D is uncertain. The CDR3 length is 15 residues. V shed 5 bases and J shed 1 base, with 11 bases lying between them. Germline V lookup: CDR1 MDHEN, CDR2 SYDVKM. The CDR3 DNA reads as TGTGCCAGCAGTCTCCAGAAGGGGAACACCGGGGAGCTGTTTTTT. Protein sequence: CASSLQKGNTGELFF.

There are a few counts of this clonotype. This chain's CDR3 is CATSDLLRDLFGNTIYF. The CDR3 nucleotides read TGTGCCACCAGTGACCTACTTAGGGACCTGTTCGGAAACACCATATATTTT. This chain connects TRBV24-1 to TRBJ1-3, with D maybe TRBD1 (5 bases). V lost 4 bases and J 4 bases, leaving 19 bases between the germline ends. CDR1 and CDR2 (germline): KGHDR, SFDVKD. This CDR3 has 17 amino acids.

The chain uses TRBV11-3 and TRBJ2-1; weak D call: TRBD1 (5 bases). The germline V gene has CDR1 SGHNT and CDR2 YENEEA. This CDR3 has 14 amino acids. The V and J ends lost 6 bases and 9 bases respectively, with 18 bases between them. CDR3 in DNA: TGTGCCAGCAGTGAAGGGCAGGGCTTCGGTGAGCAGTTCTTC. Protein: CASSEGQGFGEQFF.

In this sample, this clonotype turned up a few times. V gene TRBV19 combines with J gene TRBJ2-5; D is possibly TRBD1 (5 bases). Per the germline V gene, CDR1 is LNHDA and CDR2 is SQIVND (reference sequence). The V and J ends lost 4 bases and 5 bases respectively, with 14 bases between them. There are 14 residues in the CDR3. CDR3 in amino acids: CASSRGHNKETQYF. The DNA for the CDR3 is TGTGCCAGTAGTAGAGGACATAACAAGGAGACCCAGTACTTC.

This clonotype was recorded a few times. The chain has TRBV3-1 and TRBJ2-1, with 8 bases fitting TRBD2. The V gene's germline CDR1 is LGHDT and CDR2 YNNKEL (reference sequence). V shed 4 bases and J 4 bases; nucleotides not matched to a gene: 9. The CDR3 extends over 16 amino acids. CDR3 nucleotide sequence: TGTGCCAGCAGCCCCCTTACGGGAGGGGGGTACAATGAGCAGTTCTTC. Translating it yields CASSPLTGGGYNEQFF.

Comment on this clonotype: A read error is possible here, since a much larger clone lies one base away. The chain links TRBV4-2 to TRBJ2-7, with a tentative D call TRBD1 (6 bases). CDR1 LGHNA and CDR2 YNFKEQ come from the germline V gene. Trimming took off 8 bases at V and 3 bases at J, with 20 bases between the two ends. The CDR3 contains 15 residues. The CDR3 protein is CASSPQRGSSYEQYF. CDR3 nucleotide sequence: TGTGCCAGCTCCCCGCAAAGGGGGAGTAGCTACGAGCAGTACTTC.

A word on this clonotype: The junction shows a germline mismatch at one end, possibly a read error. V and J are TRBV19 and TRBJ1-5; D not certain. The CDR3 is 17 amino acids. Germline V lookup: CDR1 LNHDA, CDR2 SQIVND (reference sequence). The CDR3 is CASSIEEAAASNLPQHF. Written as DNA, the CDR3 is TGTGCCAGTAGTATAGAGGAGGCGGCGGCTTCCAATCTGCCCCAGCATTTT.

The chain carries TRBV6-4 and TRBJ2-7; no definite D call. This CDR3 comprises 11 residues. Germline lookup yields CDR1 MRHNA and CDR2 SNTAGT. V gave up 2 bases and J gave up 5 bases, with 4 bases separating them. Here the CDR3 reads CASSDGDEQYF. The CDR3 DNA sequence: TGTGCCAGCAGTGACGGAGACGAGCAGTACTTC.

In its sample, this clonotype was seen many times. This chain connects TRBV10-3 to TRBJ1-2; 7 bases agree with TRBD1. Germline CDR1 and CDR2: ENHRY and SYGVKD. The CDR3 consists of 13 residues. V shed 7 bases, J shed 8 bases, and the junction held 10 bases outside the gene matches. The CDR3, as DNA: TGTGCCATCATAAGGCGGGACAGAACCGGCTACACCTTC. As protein: CAIIRRDRTGYTF.

This clonotype showed up many times. The chain links TRBV3-1 to TRBJ2-7, with D perhaps TRBD1 (6 bases). Germline V CDR1 and CDR2: LGHDT, YNNKEL (reference sequence). Trimming took 10 bases from V and 0 from J, leaving 13 bases between them. This CDR3 contains 13 residues. The CDR3 DNA follows: TGTGCCACAGAGCGAGGGGGCTCCTACGAGCAGTACTTC. This sequence encodes CATERGGSYEQYF.

This clonotype showed up just a few times. This sequence may be a read error, since a much larger clone differs from it by one base. CDR3 nucleotides: TGTGCCAGCAGTTTTCGGGACCTTAGCGCAGATACGCAGTATTTT. Translating it yields CASSFRDLSADTQYF. The genes are TRBV27 and TRBJ2-3, with D perhaps being TRBD1 or TRBD2 (5 bases each). The length of the CDR3 is 15 residues. Trimming shortened V by 3 bases and J by 4 bases, and 14 bases separated the two germline ends. The germline V gene has CDR1 MNHEY and CDR2 SMNVEV (reference sequence).

This clonotype has ten or more counts. The chain carries TRBV2 and TRBJ2-2; D gene uncertain. Trimming stripped 7 bases from V and 2 bases from J, with 5 bases between. Looked up from germline, CDR1 is SNHLY and CDR2 is FYNNEI. The CDR3 has 12 residues. CDR3 region: CASTYNTGELFF. The DNA for the CDR3 is TGTGCCAGCACCTATAACACCGGGGAGCTGTTTTTT. The complete variable domain, with remaining parts taken from reference TRBV2 and TRBJ2-2, reads EPEVTQTPSHQVTQMGQEVILRCVPISNHLYFYWYRQILGQKVEFLVSFYNNEISEKSEIFDDQFSVERPDGSNFTLKIRSTKLEDSAMYFCASTYNTGELFFGEGSRLTVL.

The chain joins TRBV19 to TRBJ1-1; no reliable D call. The CDR3 spans 13 residues. The germline V and J ends were trimmed by 3 bases and 6 bases, with 11 bases remaining between them. Germline CDR1 is LNHDA and CDR2 is SQIVND (reference sequence). The CDR3, as DNA: TGTGCCAGTAGTATTCGGGCAGAACCTGAAGCTTTCTTT. Translation gives CASSIRAEPEAFF. Based on the CDR3 plus reference TRBV19 and TRBJ1-1, the full variable domain is DGGITQSPKYLFRKEGQNVTLSCEQNLNHDAMYWYRQDPGQGLRLIYYSQIVNDFQKGDIAEGYSVSREKKESFPLTVTSAQKNPTAFYLCASSIRAEPEAFFGQGTRLTVV.

This clonotype appeared many times. This chain uses TRBV19 with TRBJ1-1, with D perhaps matching TRBD1 (6 bases). The V end was cut by 4 bases, the J end by 0 bases, with 12 bases between. The CDR3 is 15 amino acids. Germline CDR1 is LNHDA and CDR2 is SQIVND (reference sequence). The CDR3 protein is CASSNPGQLNTEAFF. CDR3 DNA sequence: TGTGCCAGTAGTAATCCGGGACAACTGAACACTGAAGCTTTCTTT.

With regard to this clonotype: Possible read error: a much larger clone is one base away. The CDR3 nucleotides are TGCGCCAACAGCAGAGCGGGGGATTCCTACGAGCAGTACTTC. Protein product: CANSRAGDSYEQYF. The chain uses TRBV5-1 and TRBJ2-7; 8 bases agree with TRBD2. Germline V CDR1 and CDR2: SGHRS, YFSETQ. This CDR3 spans 14 amino acids. Looking up the rest from reference TRBV5-1 and TRBJ2-7 gives the full variable domain: KAGVTQTPRYLIKTRGQQVTLSCSPISGHRSVSWYQQTPGQGLQFLFEYFSETQRNKGNFPGRFSGRQFSNSRSEMNVSTLELGDSALYLCANSRAGDSYEQYFGPGTRLTVT.

The gene calls are TRBV5-1 and TRBJ1-1; tentatively, D is TRBD1 (5 bases). V lost 0 bases and J 11 bases, leaving 14 bases between the germline ends. The CDR3 spans 13 residues. From germline, CDR1 is SGHRS and CDR2 YFSETQ. The CDR3 DNA follows: TGCGCCAGCAGCTTGGTGGAGGCGGAGGGGGCTTTCTTT. Residues: CASSLVEAEGAFF.

This clonotype was detected ten times or more. The rearrangement joins TRBV12-5 to TRBJ2-7; 10 positions agree with TRBD2. Germline V gene sequence: CDR1 LGHNT, CDR2 FRNRAP. The V segment lost 0 bases and the J segment 0 bases; nucleotides outside the gene matches: 14. The CDR3 extends over 20 amino acids. CDR3 in DNA: TGTGCTAGTGGTTTGGTACAGAGTACGAGTAGCGGGAGGCCCTCCTACGAGCAGTACTTC. Translating it yields CASGLVQSTSSGRPSYEQYF.

This clonotype occurred a few times. The V and J genes are TRBV15 and TRBJ2-4; no reliable D call. Germline V CDR1 and CDR2: LNHNV, YYDKDF (reference sequence). V was pared by 5 bases and J by 0 bases, with 11 bases between. The length of the CDR3 is 15 residues. CDR3 loop: CATSSSGKAKNIQYF. Written as DNA, the CDR3 is TGTGCCACCAGCTCCTCTGGTAAAGCCAAAAACATTCAGTACTTC.

This clonotype has just a few counts. This chain joins TRBV7-9 and TRBJ2-1, with D maybe TRBD2 (5 bases). Trimming cost V 5 bases and J 14 bases, with 13 bases left between them. This CDR3 is built from 11 residues. Germline V gene lookup returns CDR1 SEHNR and CDR2 FQNEAQ (reference sequence). The CDR3 protein is CASSRGAAEFF. DNA for the CDR3: TGTGCCAGCAGCCGGGGTGCGGCGGAGTTCTTC. Full variable domain (remainder filled in from reference TRBV7-9 and TRBJ2-1): DTGVSQNPRHKITKRGQNVTFRCDPISEHNRLYWYRQTLGQGPEFLTYFQNEAQLEKSRLLSDRFSAERPKGSFSTLEIQRTEQGDSAMYLCASSRGAAEFFGPGTRLTVL.

This clonotype was counted ten times or more. V is TRBV5-1 and J is TRBJ2-3; 13 positions agree with TRBD2. From germline, CDR1 is SGHRS and CDR2 YFSETQ. The CDR3 totals 17 residues. After removal of 4 bases from V and 8 bases from J, the junction contained 13 bases not matched to a gene. CDR3 residues: CASSQGLAGTHSGTQYF. For the CDR3, the DNA is TGCGCCAGCAGCCAGGGACTAGCGGGGACCCACAGTGGTACGCAGTATTTT.

This clonotype was seen many times. The chain carries TRBV10-3 and TRBJ2-7; the D gene is possibly TRBD2 (7 bases). Trimming stripped 3 bases from V and 2 bases from J, with 20 bases between. This CDR3 spans 17 amino acids. The germline V gene encodes CDR1 ENHRY and CDR2 SYGVKD. In DNA, the CDR3 is TGTGCCATCAGTGACCCAAGGGGGGCTAGCGGTACCTACGAGCAGTACTTC. Translated: CAISDPRGASGTYEQYF.

Many counts were recorded for this clonotype. The chain combines TRBV30 with TRBJ2-3; 9 bases align to TRBD2. V gave up 4 bases and J gave up 4 bases; unmatched junction bases: 3. This CDR3 contains 13 residues. Germline loops: CDR1 GTSNPN, CDR2 SVGIG (reference sequence). The CDR3 DNA sequence: TGTGCCTGGACTAGCGGGGATCCAGATACGCAGTATTTT. The encoded protein is CAWTSGDPDTQYF.

This clonotype occurred a few times. The V call is TRBV20-1, the J call TRBJ2-5; D gene unclear. V lost 8 bases to trimming and J lost 5 bases, with 21 bases between them. Germline V gives CDR1 DFQATT, CDR2 SNEGSKA (reference sequence). There are 14 residues in the CDR3. The CDR3 nucleotides are TGCAGTAGACTCCAAGAACCCGCCGCGGAGACCCAGTACTTC. Translation gives CSRLQEPAAETQYF.